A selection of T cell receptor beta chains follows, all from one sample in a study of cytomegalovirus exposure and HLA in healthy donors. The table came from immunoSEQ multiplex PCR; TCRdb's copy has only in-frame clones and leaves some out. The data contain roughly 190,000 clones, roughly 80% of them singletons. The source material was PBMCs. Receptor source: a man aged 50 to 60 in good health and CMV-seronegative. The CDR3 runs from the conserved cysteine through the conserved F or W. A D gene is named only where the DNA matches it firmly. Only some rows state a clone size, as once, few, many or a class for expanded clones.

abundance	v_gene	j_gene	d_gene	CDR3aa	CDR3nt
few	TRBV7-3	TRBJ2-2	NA	CASSYRGGGTPGELFF	TGTGCCAGCAGCTACAGGGGCGGGGGGACTCCCGGGGAGCTGTTTTTT
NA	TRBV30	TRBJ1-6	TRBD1	CAWRVVDRGRNSPLHF	TGTGCCTGGAGGGTTGTAGACAGGGGGCGAAATTCACCCCTCCACTTT
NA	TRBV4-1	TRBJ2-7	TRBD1	CASSREPGQAPYEQYF	TGCGCCAGCAGCCGAGAACCGGGACAGGCCCCCTACGAGCAGTACTTC
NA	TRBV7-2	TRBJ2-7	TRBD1	CASSFGPGGSYEQYF	TGTGCCAGCAGCTTCGGCCCAGGGGGTTCCTACGAGCAGTACTTC
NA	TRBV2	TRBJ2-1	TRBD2	CASSVAGGQYNEQFF	TGTGCCAGCAGCGTAGCGGGGGGGCAGTACAATGAGCAGTTCTTC
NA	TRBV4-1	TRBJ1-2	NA	CASSQPSRGDYGYTF	TGCGCCAGCAGCCAACCCAGCAGGGGAGACTATGGCTACACCTTC
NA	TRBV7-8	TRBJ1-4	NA	CASSLLGTTNEKLFF	TGTGCCAGCAGCTTACTCGGGACAACTAATGAAAAACTGTTTTTT
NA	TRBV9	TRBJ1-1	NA	CASSVAEGPTEAFF	TGTGCCAGCAGCGTAGCGGAGGGGCCCACTGAAGCTTTCTTT
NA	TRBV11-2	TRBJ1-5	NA	CASSLDRGQPQHF	TGTGCCAGCAGCTTAGATCGAGGTCAGCCCCAGCATTTT
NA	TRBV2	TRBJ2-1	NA	CASRTLSSYNEQFF	TGTGCCAGCAGAACTTTAAGCTCCTACAATGAGCAGTTCTTC
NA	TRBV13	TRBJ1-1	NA	CASIPGSWPQHDGEAFF	TGTGCCAGCATCCCGGGAAGCTGGCCCCAACACGACGGCGAAGCTTTCTTT
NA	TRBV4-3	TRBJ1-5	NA	CASSQDRAVHRPQHF	TGCGCCAGCAGCCAAGATCGTGCAGTACATCGGCCCCAGCATTTT